The next 28 T cell receptor beta chains were all read from a single sample in a study of T cell responses to AZD1222 COVID-19 vaccine. Libraries were prepared by immunoSEQ multiplex PCR; TCRdb keeps only in-frame clonotypes and omits some of them. The sample includes 90,000 to 150,000 clones, around 90% of them seen just once. The sample was peripheral blood, taken on day 0 of AZD1222 vaccination. The receptor set was obtained from an adult in good health.

The chain recombines TRBV6-4 with TRBJ1-1; 9 positions match TRBD1. The ends lost 2 bases at V and 4 bases at J; junction bases unmatched: 5. This CDR3 contains 15 residues. Germline assignment: CDR1 MRHNA and CDR2 SNTAGT. The CDR3 spells CASSDTGTGFTEAFF. CDR3 nucleotide sequence: TGTGCCAGCAGTGACACCGGGACAGGGTTCACTGAAGCTTTCTTT.

The chain has TRBV28 and TRBJ1-2, with D maybe TRBD1 (5 bases). The CDR3 spans 16 residues. The ends were cut back, 2 bases at V and 2 bases at J, with 15 bases in the middle. From germline, CDR1 is MDHEN and CDR2 SYDVKM. The CDR3 DNA is TGTGCCAGCAGTTTAGTCTCGGGACTTACCAACTATGGCTACACCTTC. It codes for CASSLVSGLTNYGYTF.

The V gene is TRBV25-1, the J gene TRBJ2-7, with 7 bases fitting TRBD1. The length of the CDR3 is 12 residues. Germline values: CDR1 MGHDK, CDR2 SYGVNS. The trim removed 7 bases at V and 6 bases at J, leaving 6 bases unmatched. This chain's CDR3 is CASNEGTAEQYF. Here the CDR3 DNA reads TGTGCCAGCAACGAAGGGACAGCCGAGCAGTACTTC.

This sequence joins TRBV11-2 and TRBJ2-2; D uncertain. CDR1 is SGHAT and CDR2 is FQNNGV in the germline V gene. Trimming stripped 0 bases from V and 4 bases from J, with 12 bases between. CDR3 length: 16 residues. CDR3: CASSLDRTPATGELFF. In DNA, the CDR3 is TGTGCCAGCAGCTTAGATAGGACCCCGGCCACCGGGGAGCTGTTTTTT.

This chain uses TRBV5-6 with TRBJ1-2; D remains ambiguous. V lost 0 bases and J lost 5, with 5 bases in between. Germline CDR1 is SGHDT and CDR2 is YYEEEE. This CDR3 has 12 amino acids. The CDR3 region is CASSLGSYGYTF. The CDR3 DNA reads as TGTGCCAGCAGCTTGGGCTCGTATGGCTACACCTTC.

This chain links TRBV19 with TRBJ1-4; maybe TRBD1 (6 bases). The V gene lost 6 bases and the J gene lost 8 bases, with 13 bases spanning the gap. The CDR3 has 13 residues. Germline lookup yields CDR1 LNHDA and CDR2 SQIVND (reference sequence). The DNA of the CDR3 is TGTGCCAGTAGACCTGGGACATCAGAAAAACTGTTTTTT. Amino acid sequence: CASRPGTSEKLFF.

Here the CDR3 reads CASSPSYQPQHF. The CDR3 DNA is TGTGCCAGCAGTCCCTCGTATCAGCCCCAGCATTTT. The genes are TRBV6-5 and TRBJ1-5; D gene unclear. Per germline, CDR1 MNHEY and CDR2 SVGAGI. The CDR3 sequence is 12 residues long. Trimming took 5 bases from V and 5 from J, leaving 7 bases between them.

This rearrangement joins TRBV30 to TRBJ1-2; D call uncertain. Deletions cut 1 base from V and 6 bases from J, with 9 bases between. Looked up from germline, CDR1 is GTSNPN and CDR2 is SVGIG (reference sequence). The CDR3 is made up of 12 amino acids. CDR3 residues: CAWSGIRHGYTF. For the CDR3, the DNA is TGTGCCTGGAGTGGCATAAGGCATGGCTACACCTTC.

The gene calls are TRBV18 and TRBJ2-5, with D hard to call. The CDR3 consists of 12 residues. Germline V lookup: CDR1 KGHSH, CDR2 LQKENI. With 5 bases removed from V and 1 base from J, the gap between germline ends came to 5 bases. In nucleotides, the CDR3 is TGTGCCAGCTCAGACCCCCAAGAGACCCAGTACTTC. Amino acids: CASSDPQETQYF.

The chain joins TRBV29-1 to TRBJ2-3, with 8 positions matching TRBD2. Germline CDR1 reads SQVTM; CDR2 reads ANQGSEA. The CDR3 loop spans 15 amino acids. Trimming took 1 base from V and 2 from J; bases not matched to a gene: 5. The chain's CDR3 is CSVEGTSGFTDTQYF. The CDR3 coding sequence is TGCAGCGTTGAAGGTACTAGCGGATTCACAGATACGCAGTATTTT.

The V call is TRBV30, the J call TRBJ1-1; weak D call: TRBD1 (5 bases). The germline CDR1 and CDR2 sequences are GTSNPN and SVGIG (reference sequence). The CDR3 loop spans 15 amino acids. Deletions cut 7 bases from V and 4 bases from J, with 22 bases between. As DNA, the CDR3 is TGTGCCTCCCCCCGGCTGGGGTCGGGGGGCACTGAAGCTTTCTTT. Translating gives CASPRLGSGGTEAFF.

The chain has TRBV28 and TRBJ2-1; TRBD1 agrees at 8 bases. The CDR3 has 14 amino acids. CDR1 is MDHEN, CDR2 SYDVKM, per germline. Trimming at V came to 5 bases and at J to 7 bases, leaving 7 bases not matched to a gene. CDR3 nucleotide sequence: TGTGCCAGCAGTCTGCAGGGGGCGCGAAATGAGCAGTTCTTC. Translation gives CASSLQGARNEQFF. The full variable domain, completed using reference TRBV28 and TRBJ2-1, is DVKVTQSSRYLVKRTGEKVFLECVQDMDHENMFWYRQDPGLGLRLIYFSYDVKMKEKGDIPEGYSVSREKKERFSLILESASTNQTSMYLCASSLQGARNEQFFGPGTRLTVL.

The rearrangement uses TRBV18 and TRBJ1-1; 8 bases fit TRBD1. CDR3 length: 16 residues. Trimming took 0 bases from V and 4 from J; bases not matched to a gene: 7. Germline V lookup: CDR1 KGHSH, CDR2 LQKENI. CDR3 nucleotides: TGTGCCAGCTCACCACCAAATGGGCAGGGGGCCACTGAAGCTTTCTTT. As protein: CASSPPNGQGATEAFF.

V usage is TRBV7-9 and J usage is TRBJ1-3, with TRBD1 matching over 9 bases. Germline V gene data show CDR1 as SEHNR and CDR2 as FQNEAQ (reference sequence). The CDR3 has 14 residues. Trimming cost V 5 bases and J 4 bases; bases outside gene matches: 3. Written as DNA, the CDR3 is TGTGCCAGCAGCCGGGACAGGGCGGGAAACACCATATATTTT. This sequence encodes CASSRDRAGNTIYF.

J is TRBJ2-1 and V is TRBV11-2; 9 positions match TRBD2. CDR1 SGHAT and CDR2 FQNNGV come from the germline V gene. The CDR3 contains 16 residues. The V gene end was trimmed by 4 bases and the J gene end by 8 bases; junction bases not matched to a gene: 12. DNA for the CDR3: TGTGCCAGCAGCTCCCCCCCAGCGGGAGGCTGGGATGAGCAGTTCTTC. Protein sequence: CASSSPPAGGWDEQFF.

This clone has just a few counts. The rearrangement joins TRBV2 to TRBJ2-1; D might be TRBD2 (6 bases). Deletions cut 4 bases from V and 5 bases from J, with 12 bases between. This CDR3 is built from 14 residues. Germline CDR1 and CDR2: SNHLY and FYNNEI. CDR3 DNA: TGTGCCAGCAGTGGGGGGGTCCAACACAATGAGCAGTTCTTC. The encoded protein is CASSGGVQHNEQFF.

Within the sample, this clone is medium-sized. The J gene is TRBJ2-7, the V gene TRBV2; tentative D call: TRBD1 (6 bases). The CDR3 spans 16 residues. Deletions cut 7 bases from V and 0 bases from J, with 19 bases between. In germline, CDR1 is SNHLY, CDR2 FYNNEI. CDR3 sequence reads: CASNQGPNRPSYEQYF. CDR3 in DNA: TGTGCCAGCAACCAGGGGCCCAATCGTCCCTCCTACGAGCAGTACTTC.

The chain is built from TRBV24-1 and TRBJ2-5; D is perhaps TRBD2 (5 bases). The germline CDR1 and CDR2 sequences are KGHDR and SFDVKD. This CDR3 region has 13 residues. Trimming removed 6 bases at V and 0 bases at J, with 7 bases between. The CDR3 DNA sequence: TGTGCCACCAGTAGGACTTACCAAGAGACCCAGTACTTC. Protein sequence: CATSRTYQETQYF.

The rearrangement uses TRBV4-1 and TRBJ2-2, with D perhaps TRBD1 (5 bases). This CDR3 comprises 18 residues. Germline values: CDR1 MGHRA, CDR2 YSYEKL. V lost 2 bases and J 5 bases, leaving 21 bases between the germline ends. CDR3 sequence: CASSQPRKGEAMTGELFF. CDR3 DNA sequence: TGCGCCAGCAGCCAACCAAGGAAAGGGGAAGCGATGACCGGGGAGCTGTTTTTT.

The rearrangement joins TRBV12-2 to TRBJ2-1; TRBD2, the D gene given by the table, was not confirmed from the DNA. TRBV12-2 is a pseudogene. The CDR3 length is 16 residues. The CDR3: CASRPGGERSYNEQFF. In DNA form, the CDR3 reads TGTGCAAGTCGCCCGGGGGGGGAACGCTCCTACAATGAGCAGTTCTTC.

The rearrangement uses TRBV7-2 and TRBJ1-2; TRBD1 aligns across 8 bases. J was trimmed by 4 bases and V by 1 base; bases with no gene match: 2. This CDR3 comprises 14 residues. Germline loops: CDR1 SGHTA, CDR2 FQGNSA. CDR3 coding DNA: TGTGCCAGCAGCTTAGACAGGGGGGCCTATGGCTACACCTTC. Its protein is CASSLDRGAYGYTF.

V is TRBV7-9 and J is TRBJ2-1; 7 positions agree with TRBD2. The CDR3 sequence is 14 residues long. CDR1 is SEHNR, CDR2 FQNEAQ, per germline (reference sequence). J was trimmed by 6 bases and V by 7 bases; bases with no gene match: 9. The CDR3 bases are TGTGCCAGCACTCATCGGGGAGGGGCCAATGAGCAGTTCTTC. Its protein is CASTHRGGANEQFF.

The genes are TRBV27 and TRBJ2-7; 8 bases align to TRBD2. Germline V CDR1 and CDR2: MNHEY, SMNVEV (reference sequence). V trimming: 2 bases; J trimming: 4 bases; junction bases outside the gene matches: 4. This CDR3 contains 14 residues. The CDR3 loop is CASSLEGLVYEQYF. For the CDR3, the DNA is TGTGCCAGCAGTTTAGAGGGACTAGTGTACGAGCAGTACTTC.

The J gene is TRBJ1-4, the V gene TRBV19; the D gene is possibly TRBD1 (5 bases). CDR1 is LNHDA, CDR2 SQIVND, per germline (reference sequence). Trimming left V 5 bases short and J 8 bases short, with 15 bases between. CDR3 length: 14 residues. CDR3 protein: CASSAITQEEKLFF. CDR3 nucleotide sequence: TGTGCCAGTAGTGCGATAACACAGGAGGAAAAACTGTTTTTT. The full variable domain, rest sourced from reference TRBV19 and TRBJ1-4, is DGGITQSPKYLFRKEGQNVTLSCEQNLNHDAMYWYRQDPGQGLRLIYYSQIVNDFQKGDIAEGYSVSREKKESFPLTVTSAQKNPTAFYLCASSAITQEEKLFFGSGTQLSVL.

The chain uses TRBV5-1 and TRBJ2-3; the D is unclear. V was trimmed by 0 bases and J by 2 bases, leaving 7 bases between them. In germline, CDR1 is SGHRS, CDR2 YFSETQ. This CDR3 is 14 amino acids long. CDR3 DNA sequence: TGCGCCAGCAGCTTGGGGGCCTTCACAGATACGCAGTATTTT. Encoded protein: CASSLGAFTDTQYF.

The V and J genes are TRBV19 and TRBJ1-5; D remains ambiguous. Germline V lookup: CDR1 LNHDA, CDR2 SQIVND (reference sequence). Trimming pared 5 bases from V and 9 bases from J, leaving 17 bases between. The CDR3 runs 14 residues. DNA for the CDR3: TGTGCCAGTAGTTTCTTAGACGGTTACAGGCCCCAGCATTTT. Translating it yields CASSFLDGYRPQHF.

This clone was counted once. One end of the junction fails to match germline, which may point to a read error. This chain joins TRBV5-1 and TRBJ1-2; the D gene is possibly TRBD1 (5 bases). Germline V gene data show CDR1 as SGHRS and CDR2 as YFSETQ. The CDR3 extends over 15 amino acids. The CDR3 reads CASSWQGGLNHGYTF. The DNA for the CDR3 is TGCGCCAGCAGCTGGCAGGGAGGGCTTAACCATGGCTACACCTTC.

The CDR3 region has the DNA TGTGCCAGCAGCAGAAGCCGGGACACGCCCTACAATGAGCAGTTCTTC. Protein product: CASSRSRDTPYNEQFF. The genes are TRBV21-1 and TRBJ2-1; TRBD1, as called in the table, went unchecked against the DNA. TRBV21-1 is classified as a pseudogene. This CDR3 has 16 amino acids.